This TCR beta chain was sequenced for a study of T cell responses to AZD1222 COVID-19 vaccine. Sequenced by immunoSEQ multiplex PCR; TCRdb stores in-frame clones only, minus some. The sample includes some 140,000 clones, roughly 90% of them seen just once. Germline-derived CDR1 and CDR2 are SGHRS and YFSETQ. The trim removed 0 bases at V and 5 bases at J, leaving 5 bases unmatched. This CDR3 has 15 residues. Sample: peripheral blood, taken on day 0 of AZD1222 vaccination. This sequence originates from an adult in good health. The V and J genes are TRBV5-1 and TRBJ2-1; 7 nucleotides match TRBD2. This chain's CDR3 is CASSLGGSLDNEQFF. The DNA of the CDR3 is TGCGCCAGCAGCTTGGGCGGGAGTTTGGACAATGAGCAGTTCTTC.